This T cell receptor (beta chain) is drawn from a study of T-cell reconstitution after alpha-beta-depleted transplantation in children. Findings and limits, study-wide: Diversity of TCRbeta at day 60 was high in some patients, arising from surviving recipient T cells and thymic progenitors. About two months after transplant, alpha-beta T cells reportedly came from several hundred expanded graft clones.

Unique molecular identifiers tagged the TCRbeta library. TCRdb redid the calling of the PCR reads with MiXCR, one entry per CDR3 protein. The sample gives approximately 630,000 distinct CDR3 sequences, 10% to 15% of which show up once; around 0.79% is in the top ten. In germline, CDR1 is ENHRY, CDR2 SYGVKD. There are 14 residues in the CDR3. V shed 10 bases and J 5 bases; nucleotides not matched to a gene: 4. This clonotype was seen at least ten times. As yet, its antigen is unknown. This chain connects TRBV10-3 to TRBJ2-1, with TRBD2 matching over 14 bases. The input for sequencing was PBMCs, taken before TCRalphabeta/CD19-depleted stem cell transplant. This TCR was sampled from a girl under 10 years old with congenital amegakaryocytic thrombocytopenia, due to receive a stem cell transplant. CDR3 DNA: TGTGCCACCGGACTAGCGGGAGGAAACAATGAGCAGTTCTTC. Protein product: CATGLAGGNNEQFF.